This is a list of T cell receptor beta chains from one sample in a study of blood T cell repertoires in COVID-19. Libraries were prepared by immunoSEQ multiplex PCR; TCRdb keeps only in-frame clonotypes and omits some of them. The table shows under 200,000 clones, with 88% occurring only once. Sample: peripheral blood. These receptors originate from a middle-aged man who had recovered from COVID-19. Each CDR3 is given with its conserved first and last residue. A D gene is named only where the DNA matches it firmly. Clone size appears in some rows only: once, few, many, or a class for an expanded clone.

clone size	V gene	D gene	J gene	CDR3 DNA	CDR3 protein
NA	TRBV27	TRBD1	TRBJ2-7	TGTGCCGTTAAGGCCGGGACAGGGGGCTACGAGCAGTACTTC	CAVKAGTGGYEQYF
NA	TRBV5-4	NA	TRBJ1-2	TGTGCCAGCAGCTTGGTCTCCGCGATGAGTGGCTACACCTTC	CASSLVSAMSGYTF
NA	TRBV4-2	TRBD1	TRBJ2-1	TGTGCCAGCAGCCAAGAAAAACAGGGGGTAAGAAATGAGCAGTTCTTC	CASSQEKQGVRNEQFF
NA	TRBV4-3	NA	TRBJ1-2	TGCGCCAGCAGCCAAGGGGGGAACGGGGGGAACTATGGCTACACCTTC	CASSQGGNGGNYGYTF
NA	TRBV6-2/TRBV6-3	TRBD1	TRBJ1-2	TGTGCCAGCAGTTACACGACAGGGGGAACTGGCTACACCTTC	CASSYTTGGTGYTF
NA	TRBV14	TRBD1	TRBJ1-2	TGTGCCAGCAGCCAGCCGAGACAGGGGGGTAACTATGGCTACACCTTC	CASSQPRQGGNYGYTF
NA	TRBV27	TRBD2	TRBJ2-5	TGTGCCAGCAGGACTAGCGGGGCTGAAGAGACCCAGTACTTC	CASRTSGAEETQYF
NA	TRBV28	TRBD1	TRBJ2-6	TGTGCCAGCAGTTTGGCAGGGGGCCACCCTGGGGCCAACGTCCTGACTTTC	CASSLAGGHPGANVLTF
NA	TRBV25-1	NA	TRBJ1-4	TGTGCCAGCAGTGAGCCTCTAGGGGGTGGGCATGAAAAACTGTTTTTT	CASSEPLGGGHEKLFF
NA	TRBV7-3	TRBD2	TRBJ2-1	TGTGCCAGCAGCTTAACTAGCGGGAGGAGCAATGAGCAGTTCTTC	CASSLTSGRSNEQFF
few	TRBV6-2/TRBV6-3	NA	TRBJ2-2	TGTGCCAGCAGTTACTCAGGGGCTATTGGCACCGGGGAGCTGTTTTTT	CASSYSGAIGTGELFF
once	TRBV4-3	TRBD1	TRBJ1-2	TGCGCCAGCAGCCAAGACCGAGGACAGGGCGGCTACACCTTC	CASSQDRGQGGYTF
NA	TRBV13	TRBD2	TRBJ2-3	TGTGCCAGCAGCTCACAACCGGGACTAGCTACAGATACGCAGTATTTT	CASSSQPGLATDTQYF
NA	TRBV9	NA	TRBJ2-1	TGTGCCAGCAGCGTAGGGACAGAGGGCGGGAATGAGCAGTTCTTC	CASSVGTEGGNEQFF
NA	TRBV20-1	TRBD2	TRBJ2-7	TGCAGTGCTAGTCTATCCGGGGGGACCTCCTACGAGCAGTACTTC	CSASLSGGTSYEQYF
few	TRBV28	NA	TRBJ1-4	TGTGCCAGCAGACCGGCAGGGCGCGGCACTAATGAAAAACTGTTTTTT	CASRPAGRGTNEKLFF
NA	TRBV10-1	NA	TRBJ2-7	TGCGCCAGCAGTACAGGGACCACCTACGAGCAGTACTTC	CASSTGTTYEQYF
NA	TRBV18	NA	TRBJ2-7	TGTGCCAGCTCACCTTCCCAGCGCGAGCAGTACTTC	CASSPSQREQYF
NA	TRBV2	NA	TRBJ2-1	TGTGCCAGCGCGAATCCCTACAATGAGCAGTTCTTC	CASANPYNEQFF
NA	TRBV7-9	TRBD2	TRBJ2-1	TGTGCCAGCAGCCAAGGACTAGCGGGGAGGTACAATGAGCAGTTCTTC	CASSQGLAGRYNEQFF
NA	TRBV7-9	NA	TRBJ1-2	TGTGCCAGCAGCTTAGCGGGGGGGATCTATGGCTACACCTTC	CASSLAGGIYGYTF
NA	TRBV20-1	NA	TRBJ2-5	TGCAGTGCTTTAGACAGGGAGACCCAGTACTTC	CSALDRETQYF